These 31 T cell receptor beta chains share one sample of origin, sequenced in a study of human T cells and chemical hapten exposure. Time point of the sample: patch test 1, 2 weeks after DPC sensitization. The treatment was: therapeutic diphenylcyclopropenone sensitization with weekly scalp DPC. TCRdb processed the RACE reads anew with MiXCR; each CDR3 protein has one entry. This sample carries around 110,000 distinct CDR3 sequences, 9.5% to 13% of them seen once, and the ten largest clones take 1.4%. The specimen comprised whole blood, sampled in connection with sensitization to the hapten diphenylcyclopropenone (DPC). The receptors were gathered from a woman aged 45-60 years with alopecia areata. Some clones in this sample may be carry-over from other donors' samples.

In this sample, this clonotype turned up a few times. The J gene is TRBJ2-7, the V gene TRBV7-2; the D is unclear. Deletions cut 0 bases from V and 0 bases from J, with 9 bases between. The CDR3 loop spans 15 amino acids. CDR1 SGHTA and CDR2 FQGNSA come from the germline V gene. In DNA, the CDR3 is TGTGCCAGCAGCTTAGCAGGGCAGTACTCCTACGAGCAGTACTTC. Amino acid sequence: CASSLAGQYSYEQYF.

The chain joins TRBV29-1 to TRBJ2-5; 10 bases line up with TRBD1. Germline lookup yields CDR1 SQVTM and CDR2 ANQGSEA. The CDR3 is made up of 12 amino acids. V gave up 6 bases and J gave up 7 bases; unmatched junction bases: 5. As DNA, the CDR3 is TGCAGCGTAGGACAGGGGGGAAGGACCCAGTACTTC. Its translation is CSVGQGGRTQYF.

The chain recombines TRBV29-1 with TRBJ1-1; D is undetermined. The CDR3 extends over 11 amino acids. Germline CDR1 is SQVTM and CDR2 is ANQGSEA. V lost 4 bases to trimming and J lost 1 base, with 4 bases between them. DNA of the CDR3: TGCAGCGTTGTGGGGAACACTGAAGCTTTCTTT. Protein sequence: CSVVGNTEAFF. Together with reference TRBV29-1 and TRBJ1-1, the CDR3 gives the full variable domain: SAVISQKPSRDICQRGTSLTIQCQVDSQVTMMFWYRQQPGQSLTLIATANQGSEATYESGFVIDKFPISRPNLTFSTLTVSNMSPEDSSIYLCSVVGNTEAFFGQGTRLTVV.

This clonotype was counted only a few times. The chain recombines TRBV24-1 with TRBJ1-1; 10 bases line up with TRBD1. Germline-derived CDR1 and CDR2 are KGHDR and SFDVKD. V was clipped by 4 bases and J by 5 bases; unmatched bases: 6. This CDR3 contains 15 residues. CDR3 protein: CATSDRDRGETEAFF. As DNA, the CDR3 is TGTGCCACCAGTGACCGGGACAGGGGAGAGACTGAAGCTTTCTTT.

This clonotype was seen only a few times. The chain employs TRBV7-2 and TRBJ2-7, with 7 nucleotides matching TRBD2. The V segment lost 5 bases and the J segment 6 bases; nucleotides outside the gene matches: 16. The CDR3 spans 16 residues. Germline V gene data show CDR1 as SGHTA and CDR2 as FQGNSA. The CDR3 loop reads CASSIVAGLEGTEQYF. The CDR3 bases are TGTGCCAGCAGCATAGTGGCTGGACTAGAGGGTACCGAGCAGTACTTC.

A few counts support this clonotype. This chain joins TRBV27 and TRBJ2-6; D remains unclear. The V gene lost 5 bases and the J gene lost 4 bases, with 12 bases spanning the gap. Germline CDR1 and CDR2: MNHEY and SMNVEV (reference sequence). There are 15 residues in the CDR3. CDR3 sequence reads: CASSPLLGGANVLTF. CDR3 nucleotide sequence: TGTGCCAGCAGTCCCCTTCTGGGAGGGGCCAACGTCCTGACTTTC.

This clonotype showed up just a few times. The chain's CDR3 is CSAKSGSSSYNSPLHF. As DNA, the CDR3 is TGCAGTGCAAAGTCGGGTTCCAGCTCCTATAATTCACCCCTCCACTTT. The rearrangement joins TRBV20-1 to TRBJ1-6; no clear D gene. Germline assignment: CDR1 DFQATT and CDR2 SNEGSKA (reference sequence). Trimming shortened V by 6 bases and J by 0 bases, and 15 bases separated the two germline ends. This CDR3 has 16 residues.

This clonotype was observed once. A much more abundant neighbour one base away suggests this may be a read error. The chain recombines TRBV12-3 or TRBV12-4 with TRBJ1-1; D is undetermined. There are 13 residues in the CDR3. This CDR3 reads CVSSFTLETEAFF. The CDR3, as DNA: TGTGTCAGCAGTTTTACGTTGGAAACTGAAGCTTTCTTT.

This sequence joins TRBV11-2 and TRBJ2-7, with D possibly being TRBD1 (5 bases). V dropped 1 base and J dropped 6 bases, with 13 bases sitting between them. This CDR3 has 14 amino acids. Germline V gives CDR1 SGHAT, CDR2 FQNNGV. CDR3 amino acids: CASSLGVGEFEQYF. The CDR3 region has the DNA TGTGCCAGCAGCTTAGGCGTAGGGGAATTCGAGCAGTACTTC.

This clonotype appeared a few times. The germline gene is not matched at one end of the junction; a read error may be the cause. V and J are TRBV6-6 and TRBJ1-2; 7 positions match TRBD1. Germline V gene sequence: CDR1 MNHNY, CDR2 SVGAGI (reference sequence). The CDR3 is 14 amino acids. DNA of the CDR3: TGTGTCAGCATCGAGGGACAGTATAACTATGGCTACACCTTC. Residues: CVSIEGQYNYGYTF.

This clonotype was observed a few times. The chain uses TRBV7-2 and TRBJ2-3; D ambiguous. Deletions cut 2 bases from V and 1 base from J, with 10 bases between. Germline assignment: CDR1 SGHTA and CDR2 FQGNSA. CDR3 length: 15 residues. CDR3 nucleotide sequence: TGTGCCAGCAGCTTATGGAGTGTACGCACAGATACGCAGTATTTT. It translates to CASSLWSVRTDTQYF.

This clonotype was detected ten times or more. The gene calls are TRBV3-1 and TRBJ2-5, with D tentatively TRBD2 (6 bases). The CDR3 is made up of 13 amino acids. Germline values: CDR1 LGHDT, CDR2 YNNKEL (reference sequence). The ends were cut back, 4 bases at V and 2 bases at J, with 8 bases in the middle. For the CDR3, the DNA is TGTGCCAGCAGCCTTAGCGGACAAGAGACCCAGTACTTC. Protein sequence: CASSLSGQETQYF.

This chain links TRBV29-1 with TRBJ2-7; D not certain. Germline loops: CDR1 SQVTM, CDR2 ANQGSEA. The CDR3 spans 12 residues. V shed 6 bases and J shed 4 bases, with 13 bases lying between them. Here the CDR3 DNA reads TGCAGCGTCTCCAGTGGGTTTTACGAGCAGTACTTC. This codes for CSVSSGFYEQYF.

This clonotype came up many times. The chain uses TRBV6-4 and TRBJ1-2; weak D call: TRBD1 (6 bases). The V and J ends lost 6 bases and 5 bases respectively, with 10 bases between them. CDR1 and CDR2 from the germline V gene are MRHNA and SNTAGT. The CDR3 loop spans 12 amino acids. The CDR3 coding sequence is TGTGCCAGCAGCCAGACAGGTTATGGCTACACCTTC. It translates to CASSQTGYGYTF.

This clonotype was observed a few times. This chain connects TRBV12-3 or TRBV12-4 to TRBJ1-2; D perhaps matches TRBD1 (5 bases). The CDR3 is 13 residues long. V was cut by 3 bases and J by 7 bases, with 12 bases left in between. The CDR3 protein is CASSFQGVGGYTF. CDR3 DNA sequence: TGTGCCAGCAGTTTTCAGGGTGTTGGTGGCTACACCTTC.

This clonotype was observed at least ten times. The CDR3 nucleotides are TGCGCCAGCAGCTTGGAGGGGCGCCGCAATCAGCCCCAGCATTTT. Its translation: CASSLEGRRNQPQHF. The V call is TRBV5-1, the J call TRBJ1-5; D is perhaps TRBD1 (5 bases). V was pared by 0 bases and J by 2 bases, with 9 bases between. CDR1 is SGHRS and CDR2 is YFSETQ in the germline V gene. The CDR3 covers 15 residues.

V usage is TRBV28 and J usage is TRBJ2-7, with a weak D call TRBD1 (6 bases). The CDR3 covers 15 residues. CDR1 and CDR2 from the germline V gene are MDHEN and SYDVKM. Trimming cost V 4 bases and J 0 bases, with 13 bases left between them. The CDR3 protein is CASSSPGTYSYEQYF. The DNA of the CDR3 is TGTGCCAGCAGTTCCCCCGGGACATACTCCTACGAGCAGTACTTC.

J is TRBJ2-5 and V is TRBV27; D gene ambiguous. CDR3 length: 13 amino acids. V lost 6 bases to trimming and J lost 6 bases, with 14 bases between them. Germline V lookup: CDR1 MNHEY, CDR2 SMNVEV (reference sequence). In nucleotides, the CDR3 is TGTGCCAGCAGACCTATCGGACGTAAGACCCAGTACTTC. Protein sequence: CASRPIGRKTQYF.

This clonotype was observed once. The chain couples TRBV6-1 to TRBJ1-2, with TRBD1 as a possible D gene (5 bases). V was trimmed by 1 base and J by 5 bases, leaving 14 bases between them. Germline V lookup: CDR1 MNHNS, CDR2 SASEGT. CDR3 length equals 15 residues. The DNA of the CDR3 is TGTGCCAGCAGTGAAGTAACAGGCGGTTCGTATGGCTACACCTTC. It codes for CASSEVTGGSYGYTF.

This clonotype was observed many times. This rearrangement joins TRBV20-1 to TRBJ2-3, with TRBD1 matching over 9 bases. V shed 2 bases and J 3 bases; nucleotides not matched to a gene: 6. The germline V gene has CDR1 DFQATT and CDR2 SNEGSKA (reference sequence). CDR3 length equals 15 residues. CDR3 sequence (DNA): TGCAGTGCTAGAAGGGGACAGGGAGTTACAGATACGCAGTATTTT. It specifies CSARRGQGVTDTQYF.

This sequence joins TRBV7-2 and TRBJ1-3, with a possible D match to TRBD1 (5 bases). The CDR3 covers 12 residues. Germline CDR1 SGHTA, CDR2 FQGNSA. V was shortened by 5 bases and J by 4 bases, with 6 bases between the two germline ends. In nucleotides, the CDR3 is TGTGCCAGCAGCCGACAGGGAAACACCATATATTTT. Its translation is CASSRQGNTIYF.

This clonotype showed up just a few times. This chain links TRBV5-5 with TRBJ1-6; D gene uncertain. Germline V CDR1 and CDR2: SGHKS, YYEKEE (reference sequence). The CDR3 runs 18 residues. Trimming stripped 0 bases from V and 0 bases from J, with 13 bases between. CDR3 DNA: TGTGCCAGCAGCTTGGAGCCCATCGAGAACTCCTATAATTCACCCCTCCACTTT. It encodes CASSLEPIENSYNSPLHF.

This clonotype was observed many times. The CDR3 loop reads CASSPGQGVGYTF. The CDR3 DNA is TGTGCCAGCTCACCTGGACAGGGGGTTGGCTACACCTTC. This chain uses TRBV18 with TRBJ1-2; TRBD1 agrees at 10 bases. The V segment lost 3 bases and the J segment 7 bases; nucleotides outside the gene matches: 2. Germline V CDR1 and CDR2: KGHSH, LQKENI. There are 13 residues in the CDR3.

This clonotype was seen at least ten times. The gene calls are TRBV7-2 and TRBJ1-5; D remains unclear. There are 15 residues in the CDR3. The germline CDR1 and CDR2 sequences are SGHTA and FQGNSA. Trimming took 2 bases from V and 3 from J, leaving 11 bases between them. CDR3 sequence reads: CASSLNPGDNQPQHF. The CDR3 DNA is TGTGCCAGCAGCTTAAACCCGGGTGACAATCAGCCCCAGCATTTT.

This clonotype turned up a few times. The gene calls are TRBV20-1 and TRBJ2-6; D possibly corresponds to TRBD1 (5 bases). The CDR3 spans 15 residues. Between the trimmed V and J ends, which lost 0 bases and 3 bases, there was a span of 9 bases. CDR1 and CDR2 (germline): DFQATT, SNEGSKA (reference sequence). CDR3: CSARDRGSGANVLTF. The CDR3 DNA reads TGCAGTGCTAGAGATAGGGGTAGTGGGGCCAACGTCCTGACTTTC.

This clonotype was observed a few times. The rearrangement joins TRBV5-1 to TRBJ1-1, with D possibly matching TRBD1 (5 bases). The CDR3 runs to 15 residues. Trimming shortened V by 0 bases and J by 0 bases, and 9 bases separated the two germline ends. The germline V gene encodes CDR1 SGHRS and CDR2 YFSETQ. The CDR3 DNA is TGCGCCAGCAGCTTGGTCCCAGGGATGAACACTGAAGCTTTCTTT. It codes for CASSLVPGMNTEAFF.

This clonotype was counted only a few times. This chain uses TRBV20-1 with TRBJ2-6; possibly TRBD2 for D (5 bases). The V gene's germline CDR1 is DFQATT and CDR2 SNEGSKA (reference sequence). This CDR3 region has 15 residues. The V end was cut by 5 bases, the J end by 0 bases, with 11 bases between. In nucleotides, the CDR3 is TGCAGTGCTTGGGAGCAGCCCTCTGGGGCCAACGTCCTGACTTTC. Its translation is CSAWEQPSGANVLTF.

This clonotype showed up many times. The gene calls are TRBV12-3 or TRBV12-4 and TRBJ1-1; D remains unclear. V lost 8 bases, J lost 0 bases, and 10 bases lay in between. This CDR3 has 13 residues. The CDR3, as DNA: TGTGCCAGCGGATCTCAGCTGAACACTGAAGCTTTCTTT. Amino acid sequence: CASGSQLNTEAFF.

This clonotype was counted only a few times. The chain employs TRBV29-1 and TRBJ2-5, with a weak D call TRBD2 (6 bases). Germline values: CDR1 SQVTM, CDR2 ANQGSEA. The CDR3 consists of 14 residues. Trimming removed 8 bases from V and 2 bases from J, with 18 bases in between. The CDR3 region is CSFRRAGVQETQYF. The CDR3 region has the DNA TGCAGCTTCAGGAGGGCCGGGGTTCAAGAGACCCAGTACTTC.

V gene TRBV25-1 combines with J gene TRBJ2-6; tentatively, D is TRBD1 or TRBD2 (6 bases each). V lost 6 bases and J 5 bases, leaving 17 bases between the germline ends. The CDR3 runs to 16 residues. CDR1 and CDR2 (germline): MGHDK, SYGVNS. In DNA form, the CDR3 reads TGTGCCAGCAGCGAAGGAGGGGGTGATTGGGCCAACGTCCTGACTTTC. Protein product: CASSEGGGDWANVLTF.

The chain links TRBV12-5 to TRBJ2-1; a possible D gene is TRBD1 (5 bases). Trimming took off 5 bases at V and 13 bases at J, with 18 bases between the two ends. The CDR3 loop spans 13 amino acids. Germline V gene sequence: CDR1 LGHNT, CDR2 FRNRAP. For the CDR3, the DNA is TGTGCTAGTGGTGCAGGGTCCCCCTTAGTACAGTTCTTC. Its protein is CASGAGSPLVQFF.